Included here is one T cell receptor beta chain sequence, with context. The antigen is not known. The V end was cut by 11 bases, the J end by 4 bases, with 14 bases between. From germline, CDR1 is SNHLY and CDR2 FYNNEI. The CDR3 runs to 12 residues. TCRdb re-analysed the 5' RACE reads in MiXCR, keeping a single row per CDR3 protein. The sample holds tens of thousands of distinct CDR3 sequences; about 6% are singletons and the top ten take 35% to 40%. The data were taken from a study of T cells after yellow fever vaccination. Study-wide background: SMART-Seq v4 Ultra Low Input prepared libraries from low-cell fractions.

Whole-study findings and limits: Weaker, the secondary response peaked sooner, at day 5 versus 15. Clones from primary vaccination mostly reappeared after the booster (96% CD4, less than 90% CD8).

The sequencing here drew on CD8+ T cells sorted from PBMCs, taken about 49 days after the first yellow fever vaccination. The chain employs TRBV2 and TRBJ1-1, with no clear D. This TCR came from a man aged 18 to 29 who received the YFV17D yellow fever vaccine. The CDR3 coding sequence is TGTGCCGCCCCCCCAGAAGGCACTGAAGCTTTCTTT. Its translation: CAAPPEGTEAFF.